Detailed here is one T cell receptor (beta chain). The germline V and J ends were trimmed by 1 base and 3 bases, with 7 bases remaining between them. The CDR3 spans 13 residues. Germline lookup yields CDR1 SGDLS and CDR2 YYNGEE. This sample stems from a study of T cell responses to AZD1222 COVID-19 vaccine. Profiling relied on immunoSEQ multiplex PCR, and the TCRdb table lists in-frame clones only, not all of them. Among about 120,000 clones listed, 91% were seen once. The sequence came from an adult in good health. Material: peripheral blood, obtained on day 0 of AZD1222 vaccination. The V call is TRBV9, the J call TRBJ1-1; D remains ambiguous. The CDR3 loop reads CASSVKGDTEAFF. For the CDR3, the DNA is TGTGCCAGCAGCGTAAAGGGTGACACTGAAGCTTTCTTT.